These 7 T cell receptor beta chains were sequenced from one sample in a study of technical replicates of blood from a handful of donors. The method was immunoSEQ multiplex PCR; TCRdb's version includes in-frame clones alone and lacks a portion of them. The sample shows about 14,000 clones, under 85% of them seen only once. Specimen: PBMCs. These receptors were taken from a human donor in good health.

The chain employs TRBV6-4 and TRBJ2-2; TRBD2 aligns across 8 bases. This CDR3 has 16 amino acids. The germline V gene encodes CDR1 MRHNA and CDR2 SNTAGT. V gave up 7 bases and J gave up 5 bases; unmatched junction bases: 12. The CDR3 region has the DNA TGTGCCAGCACCTACTCTGGGCTAGCGGGTACCGGGGAGCTGTTTTTT. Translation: CASTYSGLAGTGELFF.

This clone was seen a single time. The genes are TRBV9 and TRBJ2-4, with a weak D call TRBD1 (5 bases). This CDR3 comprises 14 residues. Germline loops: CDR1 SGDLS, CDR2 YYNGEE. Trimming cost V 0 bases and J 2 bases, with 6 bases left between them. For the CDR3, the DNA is TGTGCCAGCAGCGTAGGGGGCTCCAAAAACATTCAGTACTTC. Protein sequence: CASSVGGSKNIQYF.

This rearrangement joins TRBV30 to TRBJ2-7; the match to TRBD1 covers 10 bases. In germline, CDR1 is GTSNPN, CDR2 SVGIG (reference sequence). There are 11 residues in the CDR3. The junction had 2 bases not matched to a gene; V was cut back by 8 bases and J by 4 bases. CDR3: CATDRGYEQYF. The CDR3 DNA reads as TGTGCCACGGACAGGGGGTACGAGCAGTACTTC.

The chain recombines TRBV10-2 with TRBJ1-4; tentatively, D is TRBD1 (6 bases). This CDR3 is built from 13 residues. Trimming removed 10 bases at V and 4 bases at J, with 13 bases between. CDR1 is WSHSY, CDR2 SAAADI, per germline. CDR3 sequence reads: CAIARQVNEKLFF. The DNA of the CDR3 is TGCGCCATCGCTCGACAGGTTAATGAAAAACTGTTTTTT.

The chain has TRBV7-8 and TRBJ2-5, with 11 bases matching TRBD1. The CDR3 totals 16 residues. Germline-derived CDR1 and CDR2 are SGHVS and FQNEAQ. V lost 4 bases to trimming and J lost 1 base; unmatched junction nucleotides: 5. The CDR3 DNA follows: TGTGCCAGCAGCTCCCCCGGACAGGGGGCCCAAGAGACCCAGTACTTC. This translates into CASSSPGQGAQETQYF.

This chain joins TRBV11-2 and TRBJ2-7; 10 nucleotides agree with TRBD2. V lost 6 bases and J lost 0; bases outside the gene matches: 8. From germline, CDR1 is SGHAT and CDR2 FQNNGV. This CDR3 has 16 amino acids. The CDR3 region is CASRLVGLADSYEQYF. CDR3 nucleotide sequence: TGTGCCAGCAGACTAGTTGGACTAGCGGACTCCTACGAGCAGTACTTC. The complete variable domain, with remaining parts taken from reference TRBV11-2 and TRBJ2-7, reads EAGVAQSPRYKIIEKRQSVAFWCNPISGHATLYWYQQILGQGPKLLIQFQNNGVVDDSQLPKDRFSAERLKGVDSTLKIQPAKLEDSAVYLCASRLVGLADSYEQYFGPGTRLTVT.

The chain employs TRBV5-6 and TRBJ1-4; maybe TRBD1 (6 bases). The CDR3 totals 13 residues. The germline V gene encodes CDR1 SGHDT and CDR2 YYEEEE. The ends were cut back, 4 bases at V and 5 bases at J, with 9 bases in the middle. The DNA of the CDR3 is TGTGCCAGCAGCCCGAGGGGGAATGAAAAACTGTTTTTT. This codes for CASSPRGNEKLFF.